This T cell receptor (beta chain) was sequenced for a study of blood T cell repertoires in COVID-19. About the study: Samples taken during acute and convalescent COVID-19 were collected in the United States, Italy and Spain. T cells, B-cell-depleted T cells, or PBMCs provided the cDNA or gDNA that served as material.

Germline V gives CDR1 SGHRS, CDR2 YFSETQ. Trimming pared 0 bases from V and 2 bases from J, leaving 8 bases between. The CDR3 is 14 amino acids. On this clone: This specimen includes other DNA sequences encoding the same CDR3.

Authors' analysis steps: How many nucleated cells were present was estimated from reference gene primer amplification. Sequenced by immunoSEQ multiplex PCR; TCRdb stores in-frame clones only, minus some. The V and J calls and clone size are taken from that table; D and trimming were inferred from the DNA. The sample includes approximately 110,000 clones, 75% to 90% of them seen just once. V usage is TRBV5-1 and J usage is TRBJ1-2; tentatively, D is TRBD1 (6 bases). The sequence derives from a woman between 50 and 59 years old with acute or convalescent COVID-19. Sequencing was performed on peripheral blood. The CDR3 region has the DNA TGCGCCAGCAGCTTGGGGACAGCCAACTATGGCTACACCTTC. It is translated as CASSLGTANYGYTF. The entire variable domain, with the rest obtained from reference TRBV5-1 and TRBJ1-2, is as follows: KAGVTQTPRYLIKTRGQQVTLSCSPISGHRSVSWYQQTPGQGLQFLFEYFSETQRNKGNFPGRFSGRQFSNSRSEMNVSTLELGDSALYLCASSLGTANYGYTFGSGTRLTVV.